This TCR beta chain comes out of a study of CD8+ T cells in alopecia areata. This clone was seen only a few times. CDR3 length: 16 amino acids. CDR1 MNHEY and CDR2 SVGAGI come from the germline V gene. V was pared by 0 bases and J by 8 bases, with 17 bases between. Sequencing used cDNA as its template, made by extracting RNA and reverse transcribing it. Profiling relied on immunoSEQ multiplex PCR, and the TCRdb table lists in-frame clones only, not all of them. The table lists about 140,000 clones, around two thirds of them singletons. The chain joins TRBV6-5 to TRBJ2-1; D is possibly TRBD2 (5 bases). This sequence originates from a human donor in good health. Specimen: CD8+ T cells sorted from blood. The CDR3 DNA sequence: TGTGCCAGCAGTTACTCAGGAGCGGCTCAGGACTATGAGCAGTTCTTC. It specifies CASSYSGAAQDYEQFF.